Listed below are T cell receptor beta chains from one sample, sequenced in a study of PD-1 blockade in classical Hodgkin lymphoma. The repertoire was sequenced with immunoSEQ multiplex PCR; TCRdb's copy has only in-frame clones and lacks some. The sample holds more than 90,000 clones; 78% are singletons and the top ten take about a tenth. The sequences come from peripheral blood mononuclear cells (PBMCs), collected before the fourth cycle of nivolumab. These receptors all stem from a human donor with classical Hodgkin lymphoma. Each CDR3 is given with its conserved first and last residue. Fields, in order: CDR3 length, J gene, V gene, clone size, CDR3 protein. A clone size is listed for some rows: how often the clone was seen (once, few, many), or a class if it is expanded.

>17|TRBJ2-2|TRBV4-2|few
CASSQRERAVNTGELFF
>16|TRBJ2-7|TRBV4-3|NA
CASSQDLGLAAYEQYF
>17|TRBJ2-7|TRBV18|NA
CASSRTQAGTGAHEQYF
>13|TRBJ1-1|TRBV10-3|NA
CAIKGQQNTEAFF
>11|TRBJ2-7|TRBV19|few
CASSIGRRQYF
>12|TRBJ2-7|TRBV7-8|NA
CASSSALYEQYF
>17|TRBJ1-5|TRBV18|NA
CASSPYIRDRDNQPQHF
>14|TRBJ1-3|TRBV4-1|once
CASRSGFSGNTIYF
>14|TRBJ2-1|TRBV5-1|few
CASSLGLAGVEQFF
>12|TRBJ1-5|TRBV27|few
CASSPPNQPQHF
>15|TRBJ2-7|TRBV9|once
CASSPDWTETYEQYF
>13|TRBJ2-7|TRBV6-6|NA
CASSYSSSYEQYF
>12|TRBJ1-6|TRBV30|NA
CAWTDGRSPLHF
>15|TRBJ2-5|TRBV7-6|few
CASSYDRGPQETQYF
>15|TRBJ1-2|TRBV27|NA
CASSLLGATPYGYTF
>16|TRBJ2-3|TRBV9|NA
CASSVVSGRLGDTQYF
>15|TRBJ1-2|TRBV4-1|NA
CASSQARGEAYGYTF
>13|TRBJ1-2|TRBV27|few
CASSDSRNYGYTF
>14|TRBJ1-1|TRBV2|NA
CASRSGQGHTEAFF
>14|TRBJ2-1|TRBV7-7|NA
CASSSDRGSEEQFF
>14|TRBJ2-1|TRBV7-2|NA
CASHAGLARNEQFF
>13|TRBJ2-7|TRBV11-2|NA
CASSLSLAYEQYF
>13|TRBJ1-4|TRBV2|once
CASRGGADEKLFF
>16|TRBJ2-2|TRBV10-3|NA
CAISEWTGANTGELFF
>14|TRBJ2-1|TRBV5-1|NA
CASSPGGPYNEQFF
>10|TRBJ2-5|TRBV21-1|NA
CANRQETQYF
>15|TRBJ2-7|TRBV5-6|NA
CASSFPGQGLYEQYF
>15|TRBJ2-7|TRBV6-5|many
CASSRGGRDSYEQYF
>15|TRBJ1-5|TRBV19|once
CASSIGRQGDQPQHF
>15|TRBJ2-3|TRBV11-3|NA
CASSLRQGSTDTQYF
>14|TRBJ1-2|TRBV18|NA
CASSPRIGGHGYTF
>16|TRBJ2-2|TRBV5-1|NA
CASSPLAVQNTGELFF
>14|TRBJ1-2|TRBV7-9|NA
CASSLGQEFYGYTF
>15|TRBJ1-1|TRBV27|NA
CASSLFGQMNTEAFF
>14|TRBJ1-4|TRBV28|NA
CASSSPDQGRKLFF
>16|TRBJ2-5|TRBV5-5|NA
CASSLGTRLRQETQYF